At least ten counts were recorded for the clone carrying this T cell receptor beta chain. The antigen remains unidentified. These data come from a study of neurological immune-mediated disorders. Findings of the study overall: In HTLV-1-associated myelopathy, TCR clonal expansion was greatest, whereas multiple sclerosis had the least, falling below healthy controls.

The CDR3 is made up of 17 amino acids. J lost 3 bases, V lost 0 bases, and 7 bases had no gene match. Germline lookup yields CDR1 KGHDR and CDR2 SFDVKD. 5'RACE with 10-nucleotide random UMIs produced the cDNA. Sequencing runs each yielded over 200 million TCR-beta sequences from 15-18 subjects. TCRdb recomputed calls from the 5' RACE reads with MiXCR, one row per CDR3 protein. The profile covers 50,000 to 70,000 distinct CDR3 sequences, with 10% to 15% appearing a single time and around 10% taken by the ten largest. The specimen sequenced was PBMCs. The rearrangement joins TRBV24-1 to TRBJ2-5; TRBD1 matches 9 bases. This TCR came from a woman aged 60-75 years with HTLV-1-associated myelopathy (HAM/TSP). CDR3 amino acids: CATSDLQRDRGEETQYF. In DNA, the CDR3 is TGTGCCACCAGTGATTTGCAACGCGACAGGGGGGAAGAGACCCAGTACTTC.